These T cell receptor beta chains were read from a single sample in a study of blood T cell repertoires in COVID-19. Repertoires were generated with immunoSEQ multiplex PCR, while TCRdb's copy carries only in-frame clones and drops some. The sample has 35,000 to 45,000 clones; approximately 85% are singletons. Material: peripheral blood. These receptors came from a human donor in a cohort sampled during active COVID-19. CDR3s include the opening cysteine and the closing phenylalanine or tryptophan. The order of the fields is J gene, V gene, CDR3 protein.

TRBJ2-1 TRBV5-1 CASSWEGVYNEQFF
TRBJ1-1 TRBV7-6 CASSLRGIENTEAFF
TRBJ2-1 TRBV5-1 CASRSGGGASYNEQFF
TRBJ1-2 TRBV6-2/TRBV6-3 CASSYPGTREGYGYTF
TRBJ1-5 TRBV19 CASSTPEGFQPQHF
TRBJ1-1 TRBV5-1 CASSPGGQSNTEAFF
TRBJ1-2 TRBV2 CASSEGGQAYGYTF
TRBJ2-1 TRBV9 CASSVVNNEQFF
TRBJ2-3 TRBV12-3/TRBV12-4 CASSLSVLITQYF
TRBJ1-6 TRBV4-3 CASSQATGGPGTLHF
TRBJ2-1 TRBV3-1/TRBV3-2 CATFSGTSGSSYNEQFF
TRBJ1-5 TRBV30 CAWSGGSGSNQPQHF
TRBJ2-7 TRBV10-3 CAISQDSGGSYEQYF
TRBJ1-2 TRBV19 CASTLDRGPIGYTF
TRBJ2-3 TRBV9 CASSVGRRTSTDTQYF
TRBJ2-1 TRBV10-1 CASSPGGVEQFF
TRBJ1-1 TRBV4-3 CASSQRQVNTEAFF
TRBJ2-2 TRBV11-2 CASSRLAGGPGELFF
TRBJ1-1 TRBV5-1 CASSFGQDTEAFF
TRBJ2-2 TRBV7-3 CASSLWSGDTGELFF
TRBJ2-1 TRBV19 CATSPSGGGNEQFF
TRBJ1-2 TRBV9 CASSPSLGVAYGYTF
TRBJ1-6 TRBV3-1/TRBV3-2 CASSQDPTGFNSPLHF
TRBJ1-5 TRBV7-3 CASSPKDNNQPQHF
TRBJ1-6 TRBV4-3 CASSQDSRSPLHF
TRBJ2-7 TRBV18 CASSPPGGVGEQYF
TRBJ2-7 TRBV23-1 CASSTEGLYEQYF
TRBJ2-3 TRBV4-2 CASSQFGAGMGTDTQYF
TRBJ2-1 TRBV4-2 CASSQDRGRSGGSGKQFF
TRBJ2-1 TRBV3-1/TRBV3-2 CASSPPTGASGEYNEQFF
TRBJ1-2 TRBV4-2 CASSQDEGWYGYTF
TRBJ1-2 TRBV28 CAIKEWGARGYTF
TRBJ1-1 TRBV5-1 CASSLSGQLNTEAFF
TRBJ2-5 TRBV12-5 CASGSSGGLGTQYF
TRBJ2-7 TRBV10-3 CAISTGLVYEQYF
TRBJ1-2 TRBV5-1 CASSLENRAGGYTF
TRBJ1-1 TRBV10-2 CASRTVPNTEAFF
TRBJ1-5 TRBV2 CASRGKITSGSQPQHF
TRBJ1-5 TRBV7-2 CASSPGRGNQPQHF
TRBJ1-5 TRBV6-1 CASSEIQGPNQPQHF
TRBJ1-6 TRBV28 CASGARANSPLHF
TRBJ1-1 TRBV2 CASSSLQEAFF
TRBJ2-7 TRBV5-5 CASSPLTLRGGYEQYF
TRBJ2-4 TRBV3-1/TRBV3-2 CASSQAGGPSAKNIQYF
TRBJ2-5 TRBV7-9 CASSRPQGPQETQYF
TRBJ2-7 TRBV2 CASRADRGRQSEQYF
TRBJ2-7 TRBV13 CASSRGTDAYEQYF
TRBJ1-5 TRBV21-1 CASSSQGATSNQPQHF
TRBJ2-2 TRBV23-1 CASSQSGAGGHMHTGELFF
TRBJ1-1 TRBV6-5 CASRLDRRNTEAFF
TRBJ1-4 TRBV5-1 CASSLEGVTSEKLFF
TRBJ1-6 TRBV3-1/TRBV3-2 CASSQGRAKSPLHF
TRBJ2-7 TRBV24-1 CATSPGIAYEQYF
TRBJ2-3 TRBV29-1 CSVGGSLTDTQYF
TRBJ1-1 TRBV7-3 CASSSRDTGRGNTEAFF
TRBJ2-5 TRBV12-3/TRBV12-4 CASSLQETQYF
TRBJ2-2 TRBV9 CASSEGRVTGELFF
TRBJ2-3 TRBV6-4 CASSERGGSTDTQYF
TRBJ2-1 TRBV9 CASSVDGTAKHNEQFF
TRBJ1-1 TRBV2 CASNQQGYTEAFF